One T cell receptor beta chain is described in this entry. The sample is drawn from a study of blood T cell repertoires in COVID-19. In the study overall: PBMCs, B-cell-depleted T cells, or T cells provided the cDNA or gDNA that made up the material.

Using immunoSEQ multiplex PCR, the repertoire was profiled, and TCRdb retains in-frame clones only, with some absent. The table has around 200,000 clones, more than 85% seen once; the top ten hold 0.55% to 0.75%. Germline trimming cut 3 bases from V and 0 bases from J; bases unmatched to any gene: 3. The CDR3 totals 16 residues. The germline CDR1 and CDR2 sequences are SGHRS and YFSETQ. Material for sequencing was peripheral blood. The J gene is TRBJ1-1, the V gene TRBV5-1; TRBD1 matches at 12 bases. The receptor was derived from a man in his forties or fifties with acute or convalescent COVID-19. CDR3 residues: CASSSGQGAMNTEAFF. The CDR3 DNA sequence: TGCGCCAGCAGCTCGGGACAGGGGGCTATGAACACTGAAGCTTTCTTT. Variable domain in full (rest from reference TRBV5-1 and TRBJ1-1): KAGVTQTPRYLIKTRGQQVTLSCSPISGHRSVSWYQQTPGQGLQFLFEYFSETQRNKGNFPGRFSGRQFSNSRSEMNVSTLELGDSALYLCASSSGQGAMNTEAFFGQGTRLTVV.